These 7 T cell receptor beta chains were sequenced from one sample in a study of OX40 agonist ivuxolimab in advanced cancers. Library preparation employed the immunoSEQ multiplex PCR assay. Sourced from immuneACCESS, this table was stored by TCRdb with only in-frame sequences that have V and J called. A share of the clones is absent; for the studies checked, an unresolved V gene accounts for under half, and the remainder has no known explanation. The sample table holds tens of thousands of clones, of which roughly 86% were seen once. 6.5% of the sample goes to the ten largest clones. Sample: CD4+ or CD8+ T cells sorted from blood, taken in a trial of the OX40 agonist ivuxolimab. The receptors shown here come from an adult with an advanced solid tumor such as melanoma, head and neck, liver or kidney cancer.

This chain uses TRBV6-5 with TRBJ1-6; no reliable D call. V was trimmed by 4 bases and J by 6 bases, leaving 7 bases between them. This CDR3 has 13 amino acids. Germline assignment: CDR1 MNHEY and CDR2 SVGAGI. The DNA for the CDR3 is TGTGCCAGCAGTTCAACCACTAATTCACCCCTCCACTTT. Its protein is CASSSTTNSPLHF.

V is TRBV5-1 and J is TRBJ1-5; 8 nucleotides align to TRBD1. Germline CDR1 reads SGHRS; CDR2 reads YFSETQ. The CDR3 is 16 amino acids. V was pared by 3 bases and J by 2 bases, with 7 bases of the junction left unmatched. The CDR3 DNA reads as TGCGCCAGCAGCTACAAACCGGGACAGGGCAATCAGCCCCAGCATTTT. Residues: CASSYKPGQGNQPQHF.

V is TRBV19 and J is TRBJ2-7; 9 bases agree with TRBD2. In germline, CDR1 is LNHDA, CDR2 SQIVND (reference sequence). After removal of 5 bases from V and 6 bases from J, the junction contained 8 bases not matched to a gene. The CDR3 totals 14 residues. The CDR3 here is CASSFQRGEREQYF. CDR3 DNA sequence: TGTGCCAGTAGTTTTCAGCGGGGGGAACGCGAGCAGTACTTC. The entire variable domain, with the rest obtained from reference TRBV19 and TRBJ2-7, is as follows: DGGITQSPKYLFRKEGQNVTLSCEQNLNHDAMYWYRQDPGQGLRLIYYSQIVNDFQKGDIAEGYSVSREKKESFPLTVTSAQKNPTAFYLCASSFQRGEREQYFGPGTRLTVT.

The rearrangement links TRBV27 to TRBJ2-1, with 12 bases aligning to TRBD2. Trimming cost V 5 bases and J 9 bases; bases outside gene matches: 5. The germline CDR1 and CDR2 sequences are MNHEY and SMNVEV (reference sequence). This CDR3 comprises 14 residues. The CDR3 DNA reads as TGTGCCAGCAGTCCTCGACTAGCGGGAGTTGAGCAGTTCTTC. Translation gives CASSPRLAGVEQFF.

The CDR3 loop reads CASSPGQGLSSSGNTIYF. The DNA of the CDR3 is TGTGCCAGCAGTCCGGGACAGGGGTTGTCGAGCTCTGGAAACACCATATATTTT. The J gene is TRBJ1-3, the V gene TRBV11-2, with 10 nucleotides matching TRBD1. CDR1 is SGHAT, CDR2 FQNNGV, per germline. CDR3 length: 18 amino acids. The trim removed 6 bases at V and 0 bases at J, leaving 11 bases unmatched.

The chain employs TRBV29-1 and TRBJ1-1; 10 positions match TRBD1. This CDR3 contains 14 residues. The J segment lost 0 bases and the V segment lost 3 bases, leaving 1 base of the junction unmatched. Germline V lookup: CDR1 SQVTM, CDR2 ANQGSEA. The CDR3 nucleotides are TGCAGCGTTGAGACAGGGGGCATGAACACTGAAGCTTTCTTT. It encodes CSVETGGMNTEAFF.

The V and J genes are TRBV18 and TRBJ2-1; D is possibly TRBD1 or TRBD2 (6 bases each). This CDR3 is built from 16 residues. The germline gives CDR1 KGHSH, CDR2 LQKENI. Trimming removed 0 bases at V and 6 bases at J, with 15 bases between. The CDR3 coding sequence is TGTGCCAGCTCACCACCGCAGAGGGGGGCAAGCAATGAGCAGTTCTTC. Protein sequence: CASSPPQRGASNEQFF.